This T cell receptor (beta chain) emerged from a study of blood T cell repertoires in COVID-19. In the source study's methods: Reference gene primer amplification yielded estimated nucleated cell counts. TCRdb's table, derived via immunoSEQ multiplex PCR, lists solely in-frame clones and lacks some. V, J and clone size are those of that table, while D and trimming were read from the DNA. The repertoire holds approximately 340,000 clones, with about 87% as singletons. Sample: peripheral blood. The clonotype originates from a man aged 25 to 40 with COVID-19, enrolled during active disease.

DNA for the CDR3: TGTGCCAGCAGTTCCGCAGGTGAGCAGTTCTTC. Protein sequence: CASSSAGEQFF. The chain is built from TRBV13 and TRBJ2-1; the D is unclear. V gave up 6 bases and J gave up 9 bases, with 9 bases separating them. The CDR3 totals 11 residues. Germline CDR1 reads PRHDT; CDR2 reads FYEKMQ (reference sequence).